The present entry profiles one T cell receptor (beta chain) with its context. Germline V gene data show CDR1 as KGHDR and CDR2 as SFDVKD. The V segment lost 4 bases and the J segment 4 bases; nucleotides outside the gene matches: 7. This CDR3 is 16 amino acids long. The assay was immunoSEQ multiplex PCR, and TCRdb's table has in-frame clones only and misses some. The table includes about 9,300 clones, 75% to 95% detected once. The data stem from a study of blood T cell repertoires in COVID-19. Sequencing was performed on peripheral blood. The gene calls are TRBV24-1 and TRBJ2-4; 9 nucleotides match TRBD2. The sequence was obtained from a woman aged 45-60 years with active COVID-19. CDR3 sequence (DNA): TGTGCCACCAGTGACAATAGCGGGAGCGGGAAAAACATTCAGTACTTC. This encodes CATSDNSGSGKNIQYF.